The 20 T cell receptor beta chains reported below all come from one sample, sequenced in a study of cytomegalovirus exposure and HLA in healthy donors. Primers: 60 Vbeta forward and 13 Jbeta reverse. Assay: immunoSEQ multiplex PCR; the TCRdb copy retains only in-frame clones and omits some. This table lists 200,000 or so clones. Sequenced material: PBMCs. These receptors were collected from a boy between 5 and 17 years old in good health and CMV-seronegative.

J is TRBJ1-2 and V is TRBV30; D unresolved. The CDR3 has 14 amino acids. CDR1 is GTSNPN, CDR2 SVGIG, per germline (reference sequence). The CDR3 nucleotides read TGTGCTATCAACCGCGGGGTACCTAACTATGGCTACACCTTC. Translating it yields CAINRGVPNYGYTF.

The gene calls are TRBV5-5 and TRBJ1-6, with 7 bases fitting TRBD1. The germline V gene has CDR1 SGHKS and CDR2 YYEKEE (reference sequence). V dropped 4 bases and J dropped 9; count of bases not matched to a gene: 4. CDR3 size: 13 residues. The CDR3 loop is CASSPNRGSPLHF. In DNA, the CDR3 is TGTGCCAGCAGCCCCAACAGGGGTTCACCCCTCCACTTT.

The rearrangement uses TRBV15 and TRBJ1-1, with TRBD1 matching 8 bases. The CDR3 contains 15 residues. V lost 1 base to trimming and J lost 5 bases; unmatched junction nucleotides: 6. CDR1 and CDR2 (germline): LNHNV, YYDKDF (reference sequence). CDR3 nucleotide sequence: TGTGCCACCAGCAGAGTAGGACAGGGTGAGACTGAAGCTTTCTTT. Protein: CATSRVGQGETEAFF.

The V call is TRBV19, the J call TRBJ2-1; TRBD1 matches at 7 bases. Per germline, CDR1 LNHDA and CDR2 SQIVND (reference sequence). The junction had 4 bases not matched to a gene; V was cut back by 5 bases and J by 6 bases. The CDR3 contains 13 residues. The CDR3 loop reads CASSPTGANEQFF. The DNA of the CDR3 is TGTGCCAGTAGTCCTACAGGGGCCAATGAGCAGTTCTTC.

The chain employs TRBV5-1 and TRBJ2-2; D perhaps matches TRBD1 (6 bases). The length of the CDR3 is 15 residues. Germline V gene lookup returns CDR1 SGHRS and CDR2 YFSETQ. V lost 3 bases and J lost 3, with 12 bases in between. CDR3 nucleotides: TGCGCCAGCAGCTCGCCGCAGGGGTACACCGGGGAGCTGTTTTTT. This encodes CASSSPQGYTGELFF.

This chain connects TRBV19 to TRBJ1-1; a possible D gene is TRBD1 (5 bases). Germline assignment: CDR1 LNHDA and CDR2 SQIVND (reference sequence). The CDR3 is made up of 15 amino acids. Between the trimmed V and J ends, which lost 7 bases and 8 bases, there was a span of 23 bases. CDR3 sequence reads: CASTTGTAGGEEAFF. DNA of the CDR3: TGTGCCAGTACCACGGGGACGGCGGGGGGAGAGGAAGCTTTCTTT.

This chain connects TRBV5-1 to TRBJ1-2; weak D call: TRBD1 (5 bases). Trimming cost V 4 bases and J 3 bases, with 13 bases left between them. The CDR3 contains 14 residues. The germline V gene has CDR1 SGHRS and CDR2 YFSETQ. The CDR3 DNA sequence: TGCGCCAGCAGCCCGGGGGGAGGCTACTATGGCTACACCTTC. Its translation: CASSPGGGYYGYTF.

The V call is TRBV13, the J call TRBJ2-5; D perhaps matches TRBD1 (6 bases). CDR1 is PRHDT and CDR2 is FYEKMQ in the germline V gene (reference sequence). This CDR3 is built from 15 residues. Trimming took off 5 bases at V and 0 bases at J, with 13 bases between the two ends. The CDR3 sequence is CASSVRTGHQETQYF. CDR3 coding DNA: TGTGCCAGCAGCGTACGAACAGGGCACCAAGAGACCCAGTACTTC.

This chain links TRBV5-1 with TRBJ2-2; D uncertain. Germline CDR1 reads SGHRS; CDR2 reads YFSETQ. Trimming cost V 6 bases and J 4 bases, with 13 bases left between them. The CDR3 has 14 residues. DNA for the CDR3: TGCGCCAGCAATCCCCAGGCTGGCACCGGGGAGCTGTTTTTT. It encodes CASNPQAGTGELFF.

The V gene is TRBV30, the J gene TRBJ1-2; no reliable D call. CDR1 is GTSNPN, CDR2 SVGIG, per germline (reference sequence). V lost 6 bases and J 0 bases, leaving 17 bases between the germline ends. The CDR3 extends over 15 amino acids. CDR3 nucleotides: TGTGCCTGCCCTGTGCGCCGTAGTTCTAACTATGGCTACACCTTC. Its protein is CACPVRRSSNYGYTF. Full variable domain (missing parts from reference TRBV30 and TRBJ1-2): SQTIHQWPATLVQPVGSPLSLECTVEGTSNPNLYWYRQAAGRGLQLLFYSVGIGQISSEVPQNLSASRPQDRQFILSSKKLLLSDSGFYLCACPVRRSSNYGYTFGSGTRLTVV.

The V call is TRBV11-1, the J call TRBJ1-3, with no clear D. CDR1 is SGHAT and CDR2 is FQDESV in the germline V gene (reference sequence). Between the trimmed V and J ends, which lost 3 bases and 0 bases, there was a span of 12 bases. The CDR3 loop spans 16 amino acids. CDR3 DNA: TGTGCCAGCAGCTTGAGCGGTTATCGCTCTGGAAACACCATATATTTT. Translating it yields CASSLSGYRSGNTIYF.

The CDR3 DNA sequence: TGTGCCAGCAGCGTCAGGGTAAGACCAGGGGAGCAGTACTTC. Protein: CASSVRVRPGEQYF. The chain links TRBV5-8 to TRBJ2-5; TRBD1 might be the D (6 bases). The CDR3 totals 14 residues. Germline V gene sequence: CDR1 SGHTS, CDR2 YDEGEE. V lost 4 bases, J lost 11 bases, and 21 bases lay in between.

The CDR3 DNA is TGTGCCAGCAGATTAGGGTACGGAGACACCGGGGAGCTGTTTTTT. Encoded protein: CASRLGYGDTGELFF. V and J are TRBV27 and TRBJ2-2; no definite D call. Per the germline V gene, CDR1 is MNHEY and CDR2 is SMNVEV (reference sequence). Trimming pared 6 bases from V and 3 bases from J, leaving 14 bases between. The CDR3 contains 15 residues.

In DNA, the CDR3 is TGTGCCAGCAGCTTGGCCCGTTACAGGGGCGCTGAAGCTTTCTTT. Translated, it gives CASSLARYRGAEAFF. The chain is built from TRBV5-6 and TRBJ1-1; the match to TRBD1 covers 7 bases. This CDR3 spans 15 amino acids. The germline V gene has CDR1 SGHDT and CDR2 YYEEEE. J gave up 6 bases and V 0 bases, and 8 bases lay outside the gene matches.

V is TRBV7-9 and J is TRBJ2-7; TRBD2 is a possible D gene (7 bases). V lost 10 bases and J lost 2, with 15 bases in between. The CDR3 spans 13 residues. Germline V CDR1 and CDR2: SEHNR, FQNEAQ (reference sequence). The CDR3 sequence is CATSRGGPYEQYF. DNA of the CDR3: TGTGCCACCTCCCGCGGGGGCCCCTACGAGCAGTACTTC.

The rearrangement links TRBV6-5 to TRBJ1-2; D may be TRBD1 (5 bases). V dropped 8 bases and J dropped 6 bases, with 16 bases sitting between them. The CDR3 runs 13 residues. In germline, CDR1 is MNHEY, CDR2 SVGAGI. CDR3 residues: CASLSPGGDGYTF. The CDR3 nucleotides read TGTGCCAGCCTGTCCCCGGGGGGGGATGGCTACACCTTC.

Regarding this clone: One end of the junction is discordant with germline, which a read error may explain. This chain connects TRBV5-6 to TRBJ1-3; unclear D gene. Germline V gene data show CDR1 as SGHDT and CDR2 as YYEEEE. This CDR3 has 11 amino acids. The CDR3 bases are TGTGCCAGCAGCTTTAGCGAACAGCAAGATTTT. Translating gives CASSFSEQQDF.

This rearrangement joins TRBV27 to TRBJ2-7; D is possibly TRBD2 (6 bases). This CDR3 contains 11 residues. The germline V gene encodes CDR1 MNHEY and CDR2 SMNVEV (reference sequence). V lost 3 bases and J 7 bases, leaving 7 bases between the germline ends. CDR3 bases: TGTGCCAGCAGTTTTGGGAGGGAGCAGTACTTC. Translation: CASSFGREQYF.

This rearrangement joins TRBV19 to TRBJ1-1; D remains unclear. Germline V gene data show CDR1 as LNHDA and CDR2 as SQIVND (reference sequence). Trimming cost V 2 bases and J 4 bases, with 14 bases left between them. The CDR3 is 15 residues long. CDR3 loop: CASSISGQSGTEAFF. The DNA for the CDR3 is TGTGCCAGTAGTATAAGTGGGCAAAGTGGCACTGAAGCTTTCTTT.

The chain uses TRBV9 and TRBJ1-6; TRBD1 aligns across 7 bases. Germline values: CDR1 SGDLS, CDR2 YYNGEE. V gave up 3 bases and J gave up 10 bases; unmatched junction bases: 7. The CDR3 sequence is 14 residues long. The CDR3: CASSGGQAESPLHF. CDR3 DNA: TGTGCCAGCAGCGGAGGACAGGCGGAATCACCCCTCCACTTT.